These 7 T cell receptor beta chains were all obtained from the same sample, sequenced in a study of shared clonotypes between healthy human individuals. Sequencing was performed with immunoSEQ multiplex PCR; in TCRdb, only in-frame clones are kept and a portion is missing. The table lists about 92,000 clones, around 68% of them singletons. The sample taken for sequencing was memory CD8+ T cells sorted from blood. The subset was: CD45RO+ cells pooled with CCR7-negative TemRA cells. The origin of the receptors is a man between 25 and 39 years old in good health.

This sequence joins TRBV30 and TRBJ2-7, with D perhaps TRBD2 (6 bases). CDR1 and CDR2 (germline): GTSNPN, SVGIG (reference sequence). This CDR3 comprises 15 residues. V dropped 2 bases and J dropped 4 bases, with 18 bases sitting between them. The CDR3 here is CAWSWGVGNLYEQYF. CDR3 DNA sequence: TGTGCCTGGAGTTGGGGGGTCGGAAACCTATACGAGCAGTACTTC.

V gene TRBV27 combines with J gene TRBJ2-3; 7 positions agree with TRBD1. The CDR3 sequence is 18 residues long. Per germline, CDR1 MNHEY and CDR2 SMNVEV (reference sequence). The trim removed 7 bases at V and 4 bases at J, leaving 20 bases unmatched. CDR3 region: CASTVIPLVYRGSDTQYF. CDR3 bases: TGTGCCAGCACTGTTATCCCCCTAGTTTACAGGGGCTCAGATACGCAGTATTTT.

CDR3 amino acids: CASSLNSGTGTEAFF. The CDR3 coding sequence is TGTGCCAGCAGCTTAAATTCCGGGACAGGAACTGAAGCTTTCTTT. The chain recombines TRBV7-2 with TRBJ1-1, with TRBD1 matching over 8 bases. The CDR3 spans 15 residues. Germline lookup yields CDR1 SGHTA and CDR2 FQGNSA. Trimming removed 2 bases from V and 5 bases from J; junction bases left unmatched: 7.

This clone has a handful of counts. This rearrangement joins TRBV6-4 to TRBJ2-3; TRBD2 matches 8 bases. There are 16 residues in the CDR3. Germline CDR1 reads MRHNA; CDR2 reads SNTAGT. The ends lost 1 base at V and 1 base at J; junction bases unmatched: 4. CDR3 in DNA: TGTGCCAGCAGTGACTTAGCGGGGAGGGGCACAGATACGCAGTATTTT. This sequence encodes CASSDLAGRGTDTQYF.

In regard to this clone: This CDR3 is also generated by other DNA sequences in the sample. The rearrangement uses TRBV4-3 and TRBJ1-5; no clear D gene. V lost 0 bases, J lost 0 bases, and 6 bases lay in between. This CDR3 is built from 15 residues. Looked up from germline, CDR1 is LGHNA and CDR2 is YSLEER. The CDR3 loop is CASSQDRNSNQPQHF. The CDR3 DNA is TGCGCCAGCAGCCAAGATAGAAATAGCAATCAGCCCCAGCATTTT.

This chain links TRBV6-1 with TRBJ2-1; the D is unclear. This CDR3 spans 10 amino acids. The germline gives CDR1 MNHNS, CDR2 SASEGT. V dropped 5 bases and J dropped 5 bases, with 1 base sitting between them. The CDR3, as DNA: TGTGCCAGCAGTAACAATGAGCAGTTCTTC. Encoded protein: CASSNNEQFF.

In this sample, this clone turned up once. The J gene is TRBJ1-2, the V gene TRBV7-9; D is uncertain. The ends were cut back, 0 bases at V and 5 bases at J, with 4 bases in the middle. Germline CDR1 and CDR2: SEHNR and FQNEAQ (reference sequence). The CDR3 totals 12 residues. CDR3 coding DNA: TGTGCCAGCAGCTTAGCTCCGTATGGCTACACCTTC. Translating gives CASSLAPYGYTF.